The 27 T cell receptor beta chains reported below all come from one sample, sequenced in a study of blood T cell repertoires in COVID-19. Only in-frame clones appear in the TCRdb table, and some are missing; sequencing was by immunoSEQ multiplex PCR. The repertoire holds approximately 210,000 clones, with about 91% as singletons. Sequenced: peripheral blood. Source of these receptors: a man in his thirties or forties with acute or convalescent COVID-19.

The V and J genes are TRBV20-1 and TRBJ1-5; D might be TRBD1 (6 bases). The CDR3 contains 16 residues. The V gene's germline CDR1 is DFQATT and CDR2 SNEGSKA (reference sequence). V was clipped by 3 bases and J by 0 bases, with 15 bases between them. The CDR3 sequence: CSASNRDSYSNQPQHF. DNA of the CDR3: TGCAGTGCTAGTAACAGGGATTCTTATAGCAATCAGCCCCAGCATTTT.

The J gene is TRBJ2-7, the V gene TRBV4-1; weak D call: TRBD2 (6 bases). Per germline, CDR1 MGHRA and CDR2 YSYEKL. This CDR3 has 15 amino acids. Trimming shortened V by 4 bases and J by 5 bases, and 18 bases separated the two germline ends. This CDR3 is CASSLSGGSPNEQYF. The CDR3 DNA reads TGCGCCAGCAGCCTTTCTGGGGGGAGTCCAAACGAGCAGTACTTC.

The V and J genes are TRBV30 and TRBJ2-2, with a tentative D call TRBD1 (5 bases). The CDR3 is 14 amino acids. V shed 4 bases and J shed 0 bases, with 9 bases lying between them. CDR1 GTSNPN and CDR2 SVGIG come from the germline V gene (reference sequence). The CDR3 loop is CAWTGIANTGELFF. CDR3 DNA sequence: TGTGCCTGGACAGGGATCGCGAACACCGGGGAGCTGTTTTTT.

The chain employs TRBV28 and TRBJ2-7; D is undetermined. The CDR3 totals 11 residues. Germline CDR1 and CDR2: MDHEN and SYDVKM. V was shortened by 1 base and J by 7 bases, with 5 bases between the two germline ends. CDR3 nucleotides: TGTGCCAGCAGTTTATATCGGGAGCAGTACTTC. It specifies CASSLYREQYF.

The V gene is TRBV28, the J gene TRBJ1-5; TRBD1 agrees at 8 bases. The CDR3 totals 14 residues. The junction had 5 bases not matched to a gene; V was cut back by 7 bases and J by 3 bases. CDR1 MDHEN and CDR2 SYDVKM come from the germline V gene. DNA of the CDR3: TGTGCCAGCATTGGGGGACAGGACAATCAGCCCCAGCATTTT. Amino acids: CASIGGQDNQPQHF.

This chain links TRBV7-2 with TRBJ2-2; 9 nucleotides line up with TRBD1. CDR3 length: 15 residues. Per the germline V gene, CDR1 is SGHTA and CDR2 is FQGNSA. V lost 4 bases and J lost 5; bases outside the gene matches: 5. CDR3 loop: CASSSGQGWTGELFF. The CDR3 nucleotides are TGTGCCAGCAGCTCAGGACAGGGGTGGACCGGGGAGCTGTTTTTT. Full variable domain (outside the CDR3, taken from reference TRBV7-2 and TRBJ2-2): GAGVSQSPSNKVTEKGKDVELRCDPISGHTALYWYRQSLGQGLEFLIYFQGNSAPDKSGLPSDRFSAERTGGSVSTLTIQRTQQEDSAVYLCASSSGQGWTGELFFGEGSRLTVL.

This chain connects TRBV18 to TRBJ1-5, with a tentative D call TRBD1 (6 bases). The CDR3 totals 14 residues. V lost 4 bases and J 3 bases, leaving 10 bases between the germline ends. Germline CDR1 reads KGHSH; CDR2 reads LQKENI. CDR3 amino acids: CASSQQGSNQPQHF. The CDR3 DNA is TGTGCCAGCTCACAACAGGGTTCCAATCAGCCCCAGCATTTT.

The rearrangement joins TRBV28 to TRBJ2-7, with a tentative D call TRBD1 (6 bases). This CDR3 comprises 15 residues. Germline-derived CDR1 and CDR2 are MDHEN and SYDVKM. Trimming cost V 7 bases and J 0 bases, with 16 bases left between them. The CDR3 nucleotides read TGTGCCAGCACCAATCTGGGGGCTAGCTCCTACGAGCAGTACTTC. Translation: CASTNLGASSYEQYF.

This chain connects TRBV7-3 to TRBJ2-1; 8 bases align to TRBD1. Trimming cost V 5 bases and J 4 bases; bases outside gene matches: 10. Germline V lookup: CDR1 SGHTA, CDR2 FQGTGA. The CDR3 totals 16 residues. The CDR3, as DNA: TGTGCCAGCAGCCCAGGGACAGGACTACCGTACAATGAGCAGTTCTTC. Translation gives CASSPGTGLPYNEQFF.

The chain joins TRBV5-1 to TRBJ1-2; D uncertain. In germline, CDR1 is SGHRS, CDR2 YFSETQ. The CDR3 contains 14 residues. The V end lost 5 bases, the J end lost 7 bases, and 18 bases lay between the germline ends. CDR3 region: CASSTQWGAGGYTF. CDR3 sequence (DNA): TGCGCCAGCAGTACACAATGGGGAGCAGGTGGCTACACCTTC.

The J gene is TRBJ2-6, the V gene TRBV13, with TRBD2 as a possible D gene (5 bases). The CDR3 has 17 amino acids. Trimming took off 3 bases at V and 4 bases at J, with 16 bases between the two ends. CDR1 is PRHDT and CDR2 is FYEKMQ in the germline V gene (reference sequence). The CDR3 sequence is CASSFGVGRTGANVLTF. CDR3 nucleotides: TGTGCCAGCAGCTTTGGAGTAGGGAGAACGGGGGCCAACGTCCTGACTTTC.

The chain uses TRBV27 and TRBJ1-2; 10 bases fit TRBD1. Germline V lookup: CDR1 MNHEY, CDR2 SMNVEV (reference sequence). Unmatched junction bases numbered 12, after V lost 10 bases and J lost 7 bases. The CDR3 runs 14 residues. CDR3 nucleotides: TGTGCCACCCAACCGGGACAGGGGTTTTTTGGCTACACCTTC. Amino acids: CATQPGQGFFGYTF.

This rearrangement joins TRBV5-1 to TRBJ2-7; TRBD2 matches 9 bases. V lost 0 bases to trimming and J lost 2 bases; unmatched junction nucleotides: 6. This CDR3 is built from 16 residues. Germline V gene sequence: CDR1 SGHRS, CDR2 YFSETQ. CDR3 sequence (DNA): TGCGCCAGCAGCTTGGCGACTAGCGGAACTACCTACGAGCAGTACTTC. This gives the protein CASSLATSGTTYEQYF.

The chain joins TRBV19 to TRBJ1-4; 7 positions match TRBD1. The CDR3 covers 14 residues. The ends lost 7 bases at V and 3 bases at J; junction bases unmatched: 5. CDR1 and CDR2 from the germline V gene are LNHDA and SQIVND (reference sequence). The chain's CDR3 is CASTIDRANEKLFF. CDR3 sequence (DNA): TGTGCCAGTACCATTGACAGGGCTAATGAAAAACTGTTTTTT.

The V and J genes are TRBV5-1 and TRBJ2-2; D is unresolved. Germline CDR1 and CDR2: SGHRS and YFSETQ. This CDR3 contains 15 residues. V was trimmed by 4 bases and J by 2 bases, leaving 12 bases between them. The CDR3 DNA reads as TGCGCCAGCAGCCTTTCCGCGGTTAACACCGGGGAGCTGTTTTTT. The encoded protein is CASSLSAVNTGELFF.

The chain combines TRBV27 with TRBJ2-7; D is undetermined. V shed 2 bases and J shed 0 bases, with 11 bases lying between them. The CDR3 spans 15 residues. Germline V CDR1 and CDR2: MNHEY, SMNVEV (reference sequence). The DNA for the CDR3 is TGTGCCAGCAGTTTAAGACACCGCCCCTCCTACGAGCAGTACTTC. This encodes CASSLRHRPSYEQYF.

The V gene is TRBV6-1, the J gene TRBJ2-3; 7 bases are a match to TRBD2. Looked up from germline, CDR1 is MNHNS and CDR2 is SASEGT. V lost 3 bases, J lost 3 bases, and 6 bases stayed unmatched. The CDR3 has 15 amino acids. CDR3 region: CASSEVGGGTDTQYF. CDR3 nucleotides: TGTGCCAGCAGTGAGGTCGGGGGAGGGACAGATACGCAGTATTTT.

This chain links TRBV7-9 with TRBJ2-5; 10 bases line up with TRBD2. The germline V gene encodes CDR1 SEHNR and CDR2 FQNEAQ (reference sequence). The CDR3 runs to 18 residues. J was trimmed by 4 bases and V by 3 bases; bases with no gene match: 14. The CDR3 protein is CASSFPSGSTSGRETQYF. DNA of the CDR3: TGTGCCAGCAGCTTCCCTAGCGGGAGTACCTCCGGGAGAGAGACCCAGTACTTC.

The chain combines TRBV3-1 (or the pseudogene TRBV3-2) with TRBJ1-3; no clear D. The CDR3 spans 13 residues. Germline V lookup: CDR1 LGHDT, CDR2 YNNKEL (reference sequence). V was trimmed by 4 bases and J by 9 bases, leaving 13 bases between them. CDR3 sequence reads: CASSPIFRGTIYF. The CDR3, as DNA: TGTGCCAGCAGCCCGATCTTCCGGGGCACCATATATTTT.

This chain uses TRBV18 with TRBJ1-2; D possibly corresponds to TRBD1 (5 bases). The CDR3 extends over 16 amino acids. Germline CDR1 is KGHSH and CDR2 is LQKENI. Between the trimmed V and J ends, which lost 3 bases and 7 bases, there was a span of 21 bases. DNA of the CDR3: TGTGCCAGCTCACCTCTTGGGCAGGGCAGATCCGCTGGCTACACCTTC. Translated, it gives CASSPLGQGRSAGYTF.

This clone appeared a few times. The chain has TRBV7-3 and TRBJ2-1; D is perhaps TRBD2 (6 bases). The CDR3 is 15 amino acids. V lost 5 bases to trimming and J lost 3 bases, with 14 bases between them. CDR1 and CDR2 (germline): SGHTA, FQGTGA. The CDR3 loop is CASSTAGGLYNEQFF. The CDR3 DNA is TGTGCCAGCAGCACAGCGGGCGGACTCTACAATGAGCAGTTCTTC.

This clone has a single count. The J gene is TRBJ2-7, the V gene TRBV7-9, with D tentatively TRBD2 (6 bases). Trimming pared 3 bases from V and 0 bases from J, leaving 9 bases between. This CDR3 comprises 14 residues. From germline, CDR1 is SEHNR and CDR2 FQNEAQ (reference sequence). In DNA form, the CDR3 reads TGTGCCAGCAGCTTCCGGGACTCCTCCTACGAGCAGTACTTC. It codes for CASSFRDSSYEQYF.

V and J are TRBV29-1 and TRBJ2-1; 12 bases are shared with TRBD1. The junction had 4 bases not matched to a gene; V was cut back by 7 bases and J by 6 bases. CDR1 SQVTM and CDR2 ANQGSEA come from the germline V gene. The CDR3 spans 13 residues. Written as DNA, the CDR3 is TGCAGCGGGGGACAGGGGGCCCGCAATGAGCAGTTCTTC. Translation gives CSGGQGARNEQFF.

V and J are TRBV7-9 and TRBJ1-1; D remains unclear. The CDR3 extends over 15 amino acids. From germline, CDR1 is SEHNR and CDR2 FQNEAQ (reference sequence). Trimming cost V 3 bases and J 2 bases, with 13 bases left between them. DNA for the CDR3: TGTGCCAGCAGCTTTTACAGAGCACAAAACACTGAAGCTTTCTTT. Translation: CASSFYRAQNTEAFF.

This chain uses TRBV5-4 with TRBJ2-5; 9 positions agree with TRBD2. This CDR3 region has 12 residues. Germline V gives CDR1 SGHNT, CDR2 YYREEE (reference sequence). J was trimmed by 12 bases and V by 4 bases; bases with no gene match: 7. CDR3 nucleotide sequence: TGTGCCAGCAGCGACCAGACTAGCGGAAAGTACTTC. This sequence encodes CASSDQTSGKYF.

V is TRBV11-3 and J is TRBJ2-3, with a possible D match to TRBD2 (6 bases). This CDR3 has 14 amino acids. Trimming left V 5 bases short and J 1 base short, with 10 bases between. The germline CDR1 and CDR2 sequences are SGHNT and YENEEA. The CDR3 DNA is TGTGCCAGCAGCACGGGACTCCGCACAGATACGCAGTATTTT. Translated: CASSTGLRTDTQYF.

This sequence joins TRBV2 and TRBJ1-3; TRBD1 matches at 8 bases. The V gene's germline CDR1 is SNHLY and CDR2 FYNNEI. The J segment lost 5 bases and the V segment lost 4 bases, leaving 10 bases of the junction unmatched. The CDR3 contains 16 residues. CDR3 DNA sequence: TGTGCCAGCAGTGGCGGGACAGGCAATAAGAGAAACACCATATATTTT. It yields the protein CASSGGTGNKRNTIYF.